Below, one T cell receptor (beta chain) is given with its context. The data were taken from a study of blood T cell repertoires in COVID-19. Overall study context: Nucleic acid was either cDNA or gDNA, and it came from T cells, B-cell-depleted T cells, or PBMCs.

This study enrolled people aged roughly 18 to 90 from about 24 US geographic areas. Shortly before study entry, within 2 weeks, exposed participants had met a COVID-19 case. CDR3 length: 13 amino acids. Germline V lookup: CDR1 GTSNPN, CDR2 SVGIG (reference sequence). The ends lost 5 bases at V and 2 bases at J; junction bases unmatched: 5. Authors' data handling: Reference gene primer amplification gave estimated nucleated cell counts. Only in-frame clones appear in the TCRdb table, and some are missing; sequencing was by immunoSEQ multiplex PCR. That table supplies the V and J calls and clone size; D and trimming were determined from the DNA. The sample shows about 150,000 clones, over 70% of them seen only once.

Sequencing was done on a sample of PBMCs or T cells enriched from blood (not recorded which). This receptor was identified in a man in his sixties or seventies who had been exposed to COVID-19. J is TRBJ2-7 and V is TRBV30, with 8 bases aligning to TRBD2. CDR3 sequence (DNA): TGTGCCTGGGAGCGGGGGCAAACCTACGAGCAGTACTTC. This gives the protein CAWERGQTYEQYF. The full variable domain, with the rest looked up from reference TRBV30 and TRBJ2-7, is SQTIHQWPATLVQPVGSPLSLECTVEGTSNPNLYWYRQAAGRGLQLLFYSVGIGQISSEVPQNLSASRPQDRQFILSSKKLLLSDSGFYLCAWERGQTYEQYFGPGTRLTVT.